A selection of T cell receptor beta chains follows, all from one sample in a study of tumor-infiltrating lymphocytes in localized non-small cell lung cancer. Profiling relied on immunoSEQ multiplex PCR, and the TCRdb table lists in-frame clones only, not all of them. This sample carries about 16,000 clones, almost 70% of them seen once, and the ten largest clones take 5.5% to 7.5%. The specimen was lung tumor tissue. Receptors were obtained from a human donor with non-small cell lung cancer. Each CDR3 is given with its conserved first and last residue. Fields, in order: D gene, V gene, J gene, clone size, CDR3 protein, CDR3 DNA. A D gene is named only where the DNA matches it firmly. Clone size is not always given. Where it is, it says once, few, many or a class for expanded clones.

TRBD1	TRBV5-5	TRBJ2-2	-	CASSLRTGANTGELFF	TGTGCCAGCAGCTTGCGGACAGGGGCTAACACCGGGGAGCTGTTTTTT
TRBD1	TRBV10-3	TRBJ1-1	-	CAIRRTGMVNTEAFF	TGTGCCATCAGACGGACAGGGATGGTGAACACTGAAGCTTTCTTT
-	TRBV14	TRBJ2-2	-	CASSLLPNTGELFF	TGTGCCAGCAGCCTCCTTCCGAACACCGGGGAGCTGTTTTTT
-	TRBV11-3	TRBJ1-2	-	CASSRTGPEGYTF	TGTGCCAGCAGCCGAACAGGGCCAGAGGGCTACACCTTC
-	TRBV19	TRBJ2-2	-	CASSTYTRGAGELFF	TGTGCCAGTAGTACCTACACGAGGGGGGCCGGGGAGCTGTTTTTT
-	TRBV20-1	TRBJ1-3	-	CSARAANTIYF	TGCAGTGCTAGAGCCGCAAACACCATATATTTT
-	TRBV5-4	TRBJ1-2	few	CASSLGGALGYTF	TGTGCCAGCAGCTTGGGGGGGGCATTGGGCTACACCTTC
-	TRBV28	TRBJ2-3	few	CASSFLSGTDTQYF	TGTGCCAGCAGTTTTCTAAGCGGCACAGATACGCAGTATTTT
-	TRBV11-2	TRBJ2-5	-	CASSLVASSETQYF	TGTGCCAGCAGCTTAGTGGCTAGCTCTGAGACCCAGTACTTC
-	TRBV27	TRBJ2-6	-	CASSPRTGEFSGANVLTF	TGTGCCAGCAGCCCCCGGACCGGCGAATTTAGCGGGGCCAACGTCCTGACTTTC
-	TRBV4-3	TRBJ2-7	-	CASSQDQGRTYEQYF	TGCGCCAGCAGCCAAGACCAGGGACGGACCTACGAGCAGTACTTC
-	TRBV6-5	TRBJ1-2	-	CASSYSRFLGYTF	TGTGCCAGCAGTTACTCGAGGTTCCTCGGCTACACCTTC
-	TRBV5-1	TRBJ1-3	-	CASSLDRNTIYF	TGCGCCAGCAGCTTGGACCGGAACACCATATATTTT
-	TRBV28	TRBJ1-3	few	CASTKGAVSSGNTIYF	TGTGCCAGCACCAAAGGGGCAGTTAGCTCTGGAAACACCATATATTTT
TRBD1	TRBV30	TRBJ1-5	-	CAWSVGGTLQGGRNQPQHF	TGTGCCTGGAGTGTCGGGGGGACACTCCAGGGGGGACGCAATCAGCCCCAGCATTTT
TRBD2	TRBV29-1	TRBJ2-1	-	CSVEGAKTSGTYNEQFF	TGCAGCGTTGAGGGGGCTAAGACTAGCGGGACCTACAATGAGCAGTTCTTC
-	TRBV5-1	TRBJ1-1	-	CASSLVGVPNTEAFF	TGCGCCAGCAGCTTGGTCGGGGTCCCGAACACTGAAGCTTTCTTT
-	TRBV11-2	TRBJ1-5	-	CASSLGGEVQPQHF	TGTGCCAGCAGCTTAGGGGGCGAAGTCCAGCCCCAGCATTTT
TRBD2	TRBV2	TRBJ2-5	-	CASRVGTSGGTAQETQYF	TGTGCCAGCAGAGTAGGGACTAGCGGGGGAACGGCCCAAGAGACCCAGTACTTC
TRBD1	TRBV10-3	TRBJ2-5	-	CAISEAGGRETQYF	TGTGCCATCAGTGAGGCAGGGGGTAGGGAGACCCAGTACTTC
-	TRBV19	TRBJ1-2	-	CASSISTRRTLEEGYTF	TGTGCCAGTAGTATCTCCACACGACGGACACTGGAGGAAGGCTACACCTTC
-	TRBV27	TRBJ1-1	few	CASSFNAGLNTEAFF	TGTGCCAGCAGTTTTAATGCAGGGTTGAACACTGAAGCTTTCTTT
-	TRBV30	TRBJ1-4	-	CAWATNEKLFF	TGTGCCTGGGCAACTAATGAAAAACTGTTTTTT
-	TRBV5-6	TRBJ2-3	once	CASSLALGRSTDTQYF	TGTGCCAGCAGCTTGGCTCTAGGCAGAAGCACAGATACGCAGTATTTT
-	TRBV7-4	TRBJ1-4	-	CASSLFGARLREKLFF	TGTGCCAGCAGCCTTTTTGGTGCTCGGCTTCGGGAAAAACTGTTTTTT
-	TRBV11-2	TRBJ1-4	-	CASENRATNEKLFF	TGTGCCAGCGAAAACAGGGCCACTAATGAAAAACTGTTTTTT
-	TRBV5-1	TRBJ2-3	-	CASSLEWSITDTQYF	TGCGCCAGCAGCTTGGAGTGGTCAATCACAGATACGCAGTATTTT
-	TRBV13	TRBJ2-1	-	CASTTLGSYNEQFF	TGTGCCAGCACAACCCTCGGGTCCTACAATGAGCAGTTCTTC
TRBD2	TRBV10-3	TRBJ2-3	-	CAISAGSGRVADTQYF	TGTGCCATCAGTGCGGGGAGCGGGAGAGTTGCAGATACGCAGTATTTT
-	TRBV14	TRBJ1-6	-	CASTESLYSPLHF	TGTGCCAGCACGGAAAGTCTTTATTCACCCCTCCACTTT
TRBD1	TRBV5-4	TRBJ2-7	-	CASSNLGDRDYEQYF	TGTGCCAGCAGCAACCTTGGGGACAGGGACTACGAGCAGTACTTC
-	TRBV6-6	TRBJ1-6	-	CASSRNSPLHF	TGTGCCAGCAGTCGGAATTCACCCCTCCACTTT
TRBD2	TRBV6-5	TRBJ2-5	-	CASMGLAGGQETQYF	TGTGCCAGCATGGGCCTAGCGGGGGGCCAAGAGACCCAGTACTTC
-	TRBV5-1	TRBJ2-7	-	CASSLDSLPYEQYF	TGCGCCAGCAGCTTGGACAGCTTACCCTACGAGCAGTACTTC
-	TRBV13	TRBJ1-1	few	CASRSRTNTEAFF	TGTGCCAGCAGATCACGGACGAACACTGAAGCTTTCTTT
TRBD1	TRBV11-3	TRBJ1-1	-	CASSSPGTDRSMNTEAFF	TGTGCCAGCAGCTCCCCCGGGACAGATCGATCCATGAACACTGAAGCTTTCTTT
-	TRBV6-5	TRBJ1-2	-	CASRIYRDGDGYTF	TGTGCCAGCAGAATTTACCGGGACGGGGATGGCTACACCTTC
-	TRBV7-9	TRBJ1-1	-	CASSVGGGTHTEAFF	TGTGCCAGCAGCGTAGGTGGGGGAACTCACACTGAAGCTTTCTTT
-	TRBV6-1	TRBJ2-7	-	CASSGSGAWEQYF	TGTGCCAGCAGTGGGTCTGGAGCGTGGGAGCAGTACTTC
-	TRBV5-6	TRBJ1-1	-	CASTQRDYTEAFF	TGTGCCAGCACCCAGCGGGATTACACTGAAGCTTTCTTT
TRBD1	TRBV10-1	TRBJ2-3	few	CASSYSTGASTDTQYF	TGCGCCAGCAGCTATTCGACAGGGGCGAGCACAGATACGCAGTATTTT
-	TRBV11-3	TRBJ2-7	-	CASSLGTFTSYEQYF	TGTGCCAGCAGCTTAGGGACTTTTACCTCCTACGAGCAGTACTTC